This T cell receptor beta chain was sequenced during a study of Ad26.COV2.S vaccination and SARS-CoV-2 variants. Turning to the study itself: Intramuscularly, Ad26.COV2.S was given either once or twice, 56 days apart.

Some clones are missing from TCRdb's copy, which holds only in-frame ones; the method was immunoSEQ multiplex PCR. The data show about 350,000 clones, 80% to 90% seen once. Treatment specified: approximately 18 received Ad26.COV2.S at low or high dose, single or two shots; roughly 5 received placebo; per-sample allocation not given. Samples came from day 63 after the first vaccine or placebo injection. Participants' vaccine, an Ad26 vector, delivered Wuhan-strain SARS-CoV-2 spike. V lost 4 bases and J lost 4; bases outside the gene matches: 7. Germline values: CDR1 SGHRS, CDR2 YFSETQ. This CDR3 is 16 amino acids long.

The TCR comes from a person between 18 and 59 years old who received the Ad26.COV2.S COVID-19 vaccine or a placebo. The chain combines TRBV5-1 with TRBJ2-5; 13 nucleotides align to TRBD2. The sample was peripheral blood, taken in a trial of Ad26.COV2.S vaccine versus placebo. In nucleotides, the CDR3 is TGCGCCAGCAGCCTGATAAGGACTAGCGGGGGAGAGACCCAGTACTTC. Translated, it gives CASSLIRTSGGETQYF.